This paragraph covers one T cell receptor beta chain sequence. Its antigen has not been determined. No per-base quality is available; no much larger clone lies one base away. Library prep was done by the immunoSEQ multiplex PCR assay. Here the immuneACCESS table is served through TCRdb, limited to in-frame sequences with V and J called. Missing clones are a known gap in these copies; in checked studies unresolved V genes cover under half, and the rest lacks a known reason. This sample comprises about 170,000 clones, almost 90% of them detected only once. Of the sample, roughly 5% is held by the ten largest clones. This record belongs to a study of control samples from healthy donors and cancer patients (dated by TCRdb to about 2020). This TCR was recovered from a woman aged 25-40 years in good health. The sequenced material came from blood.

The DNA sequence reads TGTGCCAGCAGCGTAGATATATCTAGACTTAAGACCGGGGAGCTGTTTTTT. It translates as CASSVDISRLKTGELFF. The chain is made from TRBV9 and TRBJ2-2; a confident D gene designation cannot be given. The CDR3 goes from the cysteine to the phenylalanine over 17 residues. The read is trimmed to its CDR3 DNA, 51 bases read in frame from base 1. Looking up the germline V gene yields CDR1 SGDLS and CDR2 YYNGEE. Deletion took 0 bases off V and 5 bases off J, with a span of 17 bases between the germline ends.